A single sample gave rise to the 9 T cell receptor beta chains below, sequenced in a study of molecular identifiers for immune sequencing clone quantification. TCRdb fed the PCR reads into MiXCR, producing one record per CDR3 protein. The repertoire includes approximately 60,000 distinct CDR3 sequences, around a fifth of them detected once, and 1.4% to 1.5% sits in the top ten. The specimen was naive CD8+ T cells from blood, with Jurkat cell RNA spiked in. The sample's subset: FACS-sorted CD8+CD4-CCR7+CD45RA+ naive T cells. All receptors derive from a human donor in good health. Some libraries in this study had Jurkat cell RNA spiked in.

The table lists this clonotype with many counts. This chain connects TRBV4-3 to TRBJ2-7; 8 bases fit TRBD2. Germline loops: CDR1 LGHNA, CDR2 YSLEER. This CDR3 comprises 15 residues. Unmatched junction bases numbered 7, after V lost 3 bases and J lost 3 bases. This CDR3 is CASSHTTGLDYEQYF. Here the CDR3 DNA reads TGCGCCAGCAGCCACACTACGGGACTAGACTACGAGCAGTACTTC.

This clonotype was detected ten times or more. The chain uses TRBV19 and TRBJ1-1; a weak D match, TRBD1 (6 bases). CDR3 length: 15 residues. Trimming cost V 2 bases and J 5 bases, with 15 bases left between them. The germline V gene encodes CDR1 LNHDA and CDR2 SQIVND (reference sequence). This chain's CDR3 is CASSIPGGLGTEAFF. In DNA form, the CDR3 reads TGTGCCAGTAGTATACCCGGGGGGCTGGGGACTGAAGCTTTCTTT.

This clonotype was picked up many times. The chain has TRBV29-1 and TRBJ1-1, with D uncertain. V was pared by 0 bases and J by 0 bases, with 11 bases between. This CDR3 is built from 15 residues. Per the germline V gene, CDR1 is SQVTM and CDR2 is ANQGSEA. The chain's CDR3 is CSVEEAGGMNTEAFF. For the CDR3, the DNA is TGCAGCGTTGAAGAGGCAGGAGGAATGAACACTGAAGCTTTCTTT. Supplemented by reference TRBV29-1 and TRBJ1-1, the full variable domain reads SAVISQKPSRDICQRGTSLTIQCQVDSQVTMMFWYRQQPGQSLTLIATANQGSEATYESGFVIDKFPISRPNLTFSTLTVSNMSPEDSSIYLCSVEEAGGMNTEAFFGQGTRLTVV.

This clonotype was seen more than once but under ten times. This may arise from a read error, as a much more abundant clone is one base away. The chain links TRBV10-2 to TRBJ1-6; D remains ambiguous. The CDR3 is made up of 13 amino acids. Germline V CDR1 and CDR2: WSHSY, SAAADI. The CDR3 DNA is TGCGCCGGCAGTGAGTCTTTGGGGTCACCCCTCCACTTT. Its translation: CAGSESLGSPLHF.

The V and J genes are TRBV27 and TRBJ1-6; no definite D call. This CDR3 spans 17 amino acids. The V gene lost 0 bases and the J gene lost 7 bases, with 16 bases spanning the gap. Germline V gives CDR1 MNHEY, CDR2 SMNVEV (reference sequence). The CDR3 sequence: CASSLSRRTFGNSPLHF. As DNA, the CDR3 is TGTGCCAGCAGTTTATCGAGGCGTACATTCGGGAATTCACCCCTCCACTTT.

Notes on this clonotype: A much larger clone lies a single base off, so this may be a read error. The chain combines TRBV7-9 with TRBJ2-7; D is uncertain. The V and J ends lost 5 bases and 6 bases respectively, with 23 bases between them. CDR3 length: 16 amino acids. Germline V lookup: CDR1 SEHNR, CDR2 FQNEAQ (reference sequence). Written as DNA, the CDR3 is TGTGCCAGCAGCCCCTACGTGGGTACTCCCGTGGTCGAGCAGTACTTC. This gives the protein CASSPYVGTPVVEQYF.

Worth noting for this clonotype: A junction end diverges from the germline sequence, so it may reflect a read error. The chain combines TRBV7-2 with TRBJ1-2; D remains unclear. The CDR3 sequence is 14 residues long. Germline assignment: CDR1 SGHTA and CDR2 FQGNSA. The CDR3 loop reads CASSSQLNQYGCTF. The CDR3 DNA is TGTGCCAGCAGCTCACAGCTAAATCAGTATGGCTGCACCTTC.

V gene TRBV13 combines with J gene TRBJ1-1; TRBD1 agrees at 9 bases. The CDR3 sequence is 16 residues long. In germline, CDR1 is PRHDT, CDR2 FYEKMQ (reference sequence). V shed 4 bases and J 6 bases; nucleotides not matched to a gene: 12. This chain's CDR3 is CASSSLPGQGGAEAFF. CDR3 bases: TGTGCCAGCAGCTCACTGCCGGGACAGGGCGGTGCTGAAGCTTTCTTT.

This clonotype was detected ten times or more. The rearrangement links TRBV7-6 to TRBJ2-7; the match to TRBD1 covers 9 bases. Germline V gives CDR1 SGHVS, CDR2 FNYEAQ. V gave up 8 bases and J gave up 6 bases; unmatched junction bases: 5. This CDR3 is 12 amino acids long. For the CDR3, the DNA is TGTGCCAGCGGGACAGGGATCGTCGAGCAGTACTTC. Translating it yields CASGTGIVEQYF.